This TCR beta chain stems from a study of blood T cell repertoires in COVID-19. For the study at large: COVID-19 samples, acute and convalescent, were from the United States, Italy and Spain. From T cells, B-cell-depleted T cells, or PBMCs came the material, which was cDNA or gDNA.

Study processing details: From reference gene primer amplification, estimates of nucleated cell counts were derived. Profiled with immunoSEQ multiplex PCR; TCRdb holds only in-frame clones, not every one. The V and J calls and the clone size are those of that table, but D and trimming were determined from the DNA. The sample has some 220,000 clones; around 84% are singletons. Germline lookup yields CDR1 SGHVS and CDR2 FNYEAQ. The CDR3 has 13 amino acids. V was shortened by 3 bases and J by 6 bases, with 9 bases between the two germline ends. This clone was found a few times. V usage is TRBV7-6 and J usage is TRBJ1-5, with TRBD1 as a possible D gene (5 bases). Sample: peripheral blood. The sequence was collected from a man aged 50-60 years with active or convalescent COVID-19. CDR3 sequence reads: CASSFRGGQPQHF. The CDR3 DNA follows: TGTGCCAGCAGCTTTAGGGGTGGTCAGCCCCAGCATTTT.